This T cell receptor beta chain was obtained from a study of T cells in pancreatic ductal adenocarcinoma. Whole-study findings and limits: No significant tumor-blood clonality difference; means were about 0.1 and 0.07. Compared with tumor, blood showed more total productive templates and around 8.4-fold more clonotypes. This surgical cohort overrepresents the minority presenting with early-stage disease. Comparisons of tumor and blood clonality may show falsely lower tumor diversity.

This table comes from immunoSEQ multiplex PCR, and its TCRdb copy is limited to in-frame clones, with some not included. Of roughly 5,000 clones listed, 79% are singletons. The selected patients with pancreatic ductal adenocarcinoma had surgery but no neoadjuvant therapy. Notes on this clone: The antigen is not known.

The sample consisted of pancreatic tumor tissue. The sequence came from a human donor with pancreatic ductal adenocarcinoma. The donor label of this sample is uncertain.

The CDR3 region has the DNA TGTGCCAGCAGCTTGGCCGTAGTGAACACTGAAGCTTTCTTT. This gives the protein CASSLAVVNTEAFF. This sequence joins TRBV5-6 and TRBJ1-1, with no clear D. CDR1 and CDR2 from the germline V gene are SGHDT and YYEEEE. The V and J ends lost 0 bases and 0 bases respectively, with 6 bases between them. This CDR3 has 14 residues.